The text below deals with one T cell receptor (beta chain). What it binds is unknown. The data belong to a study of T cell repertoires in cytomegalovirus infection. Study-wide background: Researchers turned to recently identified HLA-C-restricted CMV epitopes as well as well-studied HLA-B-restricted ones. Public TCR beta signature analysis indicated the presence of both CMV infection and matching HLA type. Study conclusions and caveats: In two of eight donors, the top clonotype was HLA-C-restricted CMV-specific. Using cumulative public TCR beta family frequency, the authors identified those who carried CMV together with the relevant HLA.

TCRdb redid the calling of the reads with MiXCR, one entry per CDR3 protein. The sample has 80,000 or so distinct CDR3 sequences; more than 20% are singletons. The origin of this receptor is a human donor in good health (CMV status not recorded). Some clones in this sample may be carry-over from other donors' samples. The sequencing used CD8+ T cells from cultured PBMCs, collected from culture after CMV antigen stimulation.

CDR3 sequence (DNA): TGCGCCAGCAGTCAAAGAGACGGACGGCTACATAGCGGGACGAACTACGAGCAGTACTTC. It translates to CASSQRDGRLHSGTNYEQYF. V and J are TRBV23-1 and TRBJ2-7, with TRBD2 identical over 8 bases. TRBV23-1 qualifies as an ORF whose function is uncertain. Trimming at V came to 2 bases and at J to 3 bases, leaving 21 bases not matched to a gene. CDR3 length: 20 amino acids.